The 18 T cell receptor beta chains presented below share a single source sample, sequenced in a study of T cells in Graves' hyperthyroidism and ophthalmopathy. TCR beta CDR3 regions were amplified from RNA transcripts. Carried out on the TCR CDR3, a first-round RT-PCR used the HTBI primer set. TCRdb redid the calling of the multiplex PCR reads with MiXCR, one entry per CDR3 protein. This sample yields some 580,000 distinct CDR3 sequences, of which around 16% are seen a single time; 2.5% to 4% belongs to the top ten. The sequenced material came from blood. The receptors were gathered from a woman aged 40 to 50 with Graves' ophthalmopathy.

The chain couples TRBV10-3 to TRBJ1-1; D is ambiguous. The CDR3 extends over 14 amino acids. The germline CDR1 and CDR2 sequences are ENHRY and SYGVKD. V was pared by 4 bases and J by 4 bases, with 13 bases between. The DNA of the CDR3 is TGTGCCATCAGTGGTCGTGGGCGGGCCACTGAAGCTTTCTTT. Amino acid sequence: CAISGRGRATEAFF.

This clonotype was counted only a few times. This chain connects TRBV24-1 to TRBJ2-5, with 9 bases identical to TRBD1. CDR1 is KGHDR and CDR2 is SFDVKD in the germline V gene. The CDR3 is 15 amino acids. Losses at the gene ends were 4 bases for V and 4 bases for J; bases not matched to a gene: 6. The DNA of the CDR3 is TGTGCCACCAGTGACCCCGGACAGGGGCGAGAGACCCAGTACTTC. This gives the protein CATSDPGQGRETQYF.

Only a few counts were recorded for this clonotype. This CDR3 is CASSQNFGTENYF. In DNA form, the CDR3 reads TGTGCCAGCAGCCAAAATTTCGGGACAGAAAATTACTTC. This chain joins TRBV3-1 and TRBJ2-5, with TRBD1 matching over 7 bases. The trim removed 2 bases at V and 14 bases at J, leaving 11 bases unmatched. This CDR3 comprises 13 residues. The germline V gene has CDR1 LGHDT and CDR2 YNNKEL (reference sequence).

This clonotype was counted at least ten times. The J gene is TRBJ1-1, the V gene TRBV3-1; D is uncertain. This CDR3 is 12 amino acids long. The V gene's germline CDR1 is LGHDT and CDR2 YNNKEL (reference sequence). The ends were cut back, 7 bases at V and 5 bases at J, with 11 bases in the middle. The CDR3 bases are TGTGCCAGCACGGAGGGAAGTACTGAAGCTTTCTTT. It yields the protein CASTEGSTEAFF.

This clonotype showed up just a few times. The CDR3 DNA sequence: TGTGCCACCAGCAGAGATCAGGCTAGGGAAAAACTGTTTTTT. Translation: CATSRDQAREKLFF. This chain joins TRBV15 and TRBJ1-4; D gene uncertain. V was clipped by 0 bases and J by 8 bases, with 10 bases between them. CDR3 length: 14 residues. The germline V gene encodes CDR1 LNHNV and CDR2 YYDKDF (reference sequence).

In its sample, this clonotype was seen once. The V and J genes are TRBV7-9 and TRBJ2-1; D unresolved. This CDR3 has 13 residues. Trimming removed 4 bases at V and 1 base at J, with 5 bases between. Germline V lookup: CDR1 SEHNR, CDR2 FQNEAQ (reference sequence). In DNA form, the CDR3 reads TGTGCCAGCAGCTCCACTTCCTACAATGAGCAGTTCTTC. Translation: CASSSTSYNEQFF.

This clonotype was observed a few times. The chain recombines TRBV7-9 with TRBJ2-7; TRBD2 is a possible D gene (5 bases). The germline V gene encodes CDR1 SEHNR and CDR2 FQNEAQ (reference sequence). The CDR3 spans 12 residues. The V gene lost 8 bases and the J gene lost 3 bases, with 11 bases spanning the gap. CDR3 protein: CASGLPDYEQYF. CDR3 bases: TGTGCCAGCGGACTCCCAGACTACGAGCAGTACTTC.

CDR3: CASSSPSGQTNTEAFF. Written as DNA, the CDR3 is TGTGCCAGCAGTTCACCTTCAGGACAGACGAACACTGAAGCTTTCTTT. The V call is TRBV28, the J call TRBJ1-1; TRBD1 might be the D (6 bases). CDR3 length: 16 residues. The germline V gene encodes CDR1 MDHEN and CDR2 SYDVKM. Trimming removed 4 bases from V and 1 base from J, with 16 bases in between.

This clonotype has at least ten counts. The rearrangement uses TRBV12-3 or TRBV12-4 and TRBJ1-3; no definite D call. CDR3 length: 16 residues. V lost 5 bases, J lost 4 bases, and 18 bases lay in between. This chain's CDR3 is CASSPPAAVQGNTIYF. CDR3 nucleotide sequence: TGTGCCAGCAGTCCCCCTGCGGCAGTACAAGGAAACACCATATATTTT.

V and J are TRBV29-1 and TRBJ2-7; TRBD2 matches at 8 bases. Germline CDR1 SQVTM, CDR2 ANQGSEA. The junction had 8 bases not matched to a gene; V was cut back by 5 bases and J by 5 bases. CDR3 length equals 13 residues. CDR3 sequence: CSVTGTRLNEQYF. Here the CDR3 DNA reads TGCAGCGTTACCGGGACTAGACTGAACGAGCAGTACTTC.

In this sample, this clonotype turned up many times. The rearrangement uses TRBV6-2 or TRBV6-3 and TRBJ1-2; maybe TRBD1 (5 bases). V gave up 2 bases and J gave up 6 bases, with 13 bases separating them. The CDR3 extends over 14 amino acids. Germline assignment: CDR1 MNHEY and CDR2 SVGEGT. The CDR3 DNA follows: TGTGCCAGCAGTTACGGGGCCGCTTGGGATGGCTACACCTTC. Translating gives CASSYGAAWDGYTF.

This clonotype was detected a few times. The J gene is TRBJ1-1, the V gene TRBV5-1, with no clear D. Germline loops: CDR1 SGHRS, CDR2 YFSETQ. CDR3 length: 14 amino acids. V lost 0 bases and J 3 bases, leaving 9 bases between the germline ends. The CDR3, as DNA: TGCGCCAGCAGCTTGGCTGTTCGGGACACTGAAGCTTTCTTT. It translates to CASSLAVRDTEAFF.

This clonotype was detected only a few times. A much bigger clone sits one base away, suggesting this may be a read error. The chain is built from TRBV30 and TRBJ2-1; no clear D gene. CDR1 and CDR2 from the germline V gene are GTSNPN and SVGIG (reference sequence). The CDR3 is 15 amino acids. In DNA, the CDR3 is TGTGCCTGGAGTGTAGGTCAGAGCTCCTACAATAAGCAGTTCTTC. Protein sequence: CAWSVGQSSYNKQFF.

This clonotype was observed a few times. The rearrangement joins TRBV29-1 to TRBJ1-1; D uncertain. V was pared by 4 bases and J by 5 bases, with 11 bases between. The CDR3 covers 12 residues. Looked up from germline, CDR1 is SQVTM and CDR2 is ANQGSEA. The CDR3 sequence: CSVVAVRTEAFF. The CDR3 DNA is TGCAGCGTTGTTGCTGTCCGGACTGAAGCTTTCTTT.

This clonotype was detected a few times. This chain links TRBV28 with TRBJ2-7; possible D gene TRBD1, 6 bases. With 5 bases removed from V and 5 bases from J, the gap between germline ends came to 16 bases. This CDR3 comprises 14 residues. Germline lookup yields CDR1 MDHEN and CDR2 SYDVKM. Here the CDR3 reads CASSPSQGTNEQYF. The CDR3 bases are TGTGCCAGCAGTCCCTCACAGGGTACCAACGAGCAGTACTTC.

This clonotype has a count of ten or more. The chain uses TRBV2 and TRBJ2-1, with 7 bases matching TRBD2. CDR1 and CDR2 from the germline V gene are SNHLY and FYNNEI. This CDR3 has 14 residues. The trim removed 7 bases at V and 6 bases at J, leaving 9 bases unmatched. The CDR3 is CASTLGLVSNEQFF. The CDR3 bases are TGTGCCAGCACCCTCGGACTAGTCAGCAATGAGCAGTTCTTC.

The chain recombines TRBV10-2 with TRBJ2-1; 8 bases line up with TRBD1. This CDR3 is built from 14 residues. The junction had 6 bases not matched to a gene; V was cut back by 5 bases and J by 6 bases. Germline lookup yields CDR1 WSHSY and CDR2 SAAADI. The CDR3 spells CASSKGQVFNEQFF. CDR3 in DNA: TGCGCCAGCAGTAAGGGACAGGTATTCAATGAGCAGTTCTTC.

Ten or more counts support this clonotype. The chain recombines TRBV20-1 with TRBJ2-1; a possible D gene is TRBD1 (5 bases). Trimming took off 4 bases at V and 10 bases at J, with 14 bases between the two ends. CDR1 is DFQATT and CDR2 is SNEGSKA in the germline V gene (reference sequence). This CDR3 has 12 residues. CDR3 nucleotide sequence: TGCAGTGCTAACCAACCTAAGGGGGAGCAGTTCTTC. Encoded protein: CSANQPKGEQFF.